This TCR beta chain was sequenced during a study of blood T cell repertoires in COVID-19. Overall study context: Material from acute and convalescent COVID-19 was sourced from the United States, Italy and Spain. In each case, the material was cDNA or gDNA derived from T cells, B-cell-depleted T cells, or PBMCs.

CDR1 is MDHEN, CDR2 SYDVKM, per germline. V was pared by 1 base and J by 4 bases, with 6 bases between. This CDR3 contains 13 residues. This clone was counted a few times. Per the original data handling: Amplification of reference gene primers was used by the study to estimate nucleated cell counts. TCRdb's copy holds only in-frame clones and misses some; the assay was immunoSEQ multiplex PCR. V and J calls and clone size are those listed in that table; D and trimming were worked out from the DNA. Of under 300,000 clones listed, 84% are singletons. Sample: peripheral blood. This chain links TRBV28 with TRBJ2-3; D is undetermined. The source of this sequence is a woman aged 40 to 50 who had recovered from COVID-19. CDR3 sequence: CASSLYKPDTQYF. The CDR3 region has the DNA TGTGCCAGCAGTTTATATAAGCCAGATACGCAGTATTTT.